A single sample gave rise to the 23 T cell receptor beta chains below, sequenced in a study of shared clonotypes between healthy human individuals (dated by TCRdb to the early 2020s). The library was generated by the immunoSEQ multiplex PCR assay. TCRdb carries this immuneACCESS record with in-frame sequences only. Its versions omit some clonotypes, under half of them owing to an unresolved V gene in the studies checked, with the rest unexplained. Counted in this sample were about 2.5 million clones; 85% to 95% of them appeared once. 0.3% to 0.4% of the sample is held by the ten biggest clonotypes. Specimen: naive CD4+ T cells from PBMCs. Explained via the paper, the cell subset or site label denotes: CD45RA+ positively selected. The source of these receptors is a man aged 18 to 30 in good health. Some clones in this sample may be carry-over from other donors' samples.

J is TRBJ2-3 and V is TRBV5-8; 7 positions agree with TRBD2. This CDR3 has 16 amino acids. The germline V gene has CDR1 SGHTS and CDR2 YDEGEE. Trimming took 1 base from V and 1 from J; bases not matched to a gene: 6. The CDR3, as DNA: TGTGCCAGCAGCTTGTGGGCGGGAGAGGGCACAGATACGCAGTATTTT. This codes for CASSLWAGEGTDTQYF.

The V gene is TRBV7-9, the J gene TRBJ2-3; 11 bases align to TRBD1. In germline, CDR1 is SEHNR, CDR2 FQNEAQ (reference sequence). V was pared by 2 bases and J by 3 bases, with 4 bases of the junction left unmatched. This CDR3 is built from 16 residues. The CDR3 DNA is TGTGCCAGCAGCTTACCGGGACAGGGGGAGACAGATACGCAGTATTTT. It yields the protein CASSLPGQGETDTQYF.

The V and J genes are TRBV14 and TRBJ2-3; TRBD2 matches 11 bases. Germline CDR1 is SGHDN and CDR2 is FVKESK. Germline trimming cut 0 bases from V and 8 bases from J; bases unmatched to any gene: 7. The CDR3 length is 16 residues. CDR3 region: CASSQEFTSGSITQYF. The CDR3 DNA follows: TGTGCCAGCAGCCAAGAATTTACTAGCGGGAGTATTACGCAGTATTTT.

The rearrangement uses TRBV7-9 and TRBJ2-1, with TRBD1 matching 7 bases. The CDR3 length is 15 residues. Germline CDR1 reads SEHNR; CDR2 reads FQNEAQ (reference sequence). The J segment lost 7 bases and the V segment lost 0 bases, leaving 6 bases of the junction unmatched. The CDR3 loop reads CASSLAYRGENEQFF. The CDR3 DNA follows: TGTGCCAGCAGCTTAGCATACAGGGGAGAAAATGAGCAGTTCTTC.

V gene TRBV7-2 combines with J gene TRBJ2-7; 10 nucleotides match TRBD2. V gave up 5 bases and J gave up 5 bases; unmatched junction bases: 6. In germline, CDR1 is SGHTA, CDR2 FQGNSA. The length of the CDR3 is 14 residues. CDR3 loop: CASSPGLASHEQYF. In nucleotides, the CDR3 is TGTGCCAGCAGCCCGGGACTAGCGTCTCACGAGCAGTACTTC.

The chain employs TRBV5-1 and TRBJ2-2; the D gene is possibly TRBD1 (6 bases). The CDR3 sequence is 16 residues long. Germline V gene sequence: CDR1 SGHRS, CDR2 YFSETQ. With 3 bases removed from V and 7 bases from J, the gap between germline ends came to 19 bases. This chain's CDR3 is CASSYPRTGSVGELFF. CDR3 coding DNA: TGCGCCAGCAGCTACCCTCGTACAGGGTCGGTCGGGGAGCTGTTTTTT. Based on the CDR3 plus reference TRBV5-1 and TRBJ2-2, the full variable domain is KAGVTQTPRYLIKTRGQQVTLSCSPISGHRSVSWYQQTPGQGLQFLFEYFSETQRNKGNFPGRFSGRQFSNSRSEMNVSTLELGDSALYLCASSYPRTGSVGELFFGEGSRLTVL.

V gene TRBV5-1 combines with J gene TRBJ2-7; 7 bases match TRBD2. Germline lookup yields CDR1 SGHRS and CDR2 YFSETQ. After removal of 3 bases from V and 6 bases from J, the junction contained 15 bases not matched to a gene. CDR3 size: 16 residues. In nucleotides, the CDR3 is TGCGCCAGCAGCTCATTACCGGGACCTCCGGGGGGCGAGCAGTACTTC. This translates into CASSSLPGPPGGEQYF.

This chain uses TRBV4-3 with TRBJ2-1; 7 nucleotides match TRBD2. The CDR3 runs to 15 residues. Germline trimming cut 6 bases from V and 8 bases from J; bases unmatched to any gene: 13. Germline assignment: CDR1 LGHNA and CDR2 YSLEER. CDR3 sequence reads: CASSFLADGGYEQFF. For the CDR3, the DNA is TGCGCCAGCAGTTTTCTAGCGGACGGGGGATATGAGCAGTTCTTC.

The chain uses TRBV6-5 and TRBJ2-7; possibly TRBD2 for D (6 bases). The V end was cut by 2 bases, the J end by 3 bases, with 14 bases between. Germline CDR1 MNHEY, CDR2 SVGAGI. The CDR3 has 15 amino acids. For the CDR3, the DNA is TGTGCCAGCAGTTACCCCGGGGGTTCCCACTACGAGCAGTACTTC. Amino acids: CASSYPGGSHYEQYF.

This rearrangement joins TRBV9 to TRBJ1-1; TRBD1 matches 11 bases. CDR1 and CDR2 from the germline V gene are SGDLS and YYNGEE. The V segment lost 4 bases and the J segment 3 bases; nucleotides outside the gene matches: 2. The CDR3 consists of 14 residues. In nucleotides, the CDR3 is TGTGCCAGCAGCTCGGGACAGGGGGACACTGAAGCTTTCTTT. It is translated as CASSSGQGDTEAFF.

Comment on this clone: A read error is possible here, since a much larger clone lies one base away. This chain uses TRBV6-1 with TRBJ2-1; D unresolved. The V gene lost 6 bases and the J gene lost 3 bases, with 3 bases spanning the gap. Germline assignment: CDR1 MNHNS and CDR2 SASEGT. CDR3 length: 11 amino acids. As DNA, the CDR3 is TGTGCCAGCAGATTCTACAATGAGCAGTTCTTC. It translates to CASRFYNEQFF.

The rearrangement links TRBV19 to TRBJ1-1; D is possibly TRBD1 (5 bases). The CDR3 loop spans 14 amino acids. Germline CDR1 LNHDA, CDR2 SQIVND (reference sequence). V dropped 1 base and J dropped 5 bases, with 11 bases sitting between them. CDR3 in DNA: TGTGCCAGTAGTATAGCACAGGACGGGACTGAAGCTTTCTTT. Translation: CASSIAQDGTEAFF.

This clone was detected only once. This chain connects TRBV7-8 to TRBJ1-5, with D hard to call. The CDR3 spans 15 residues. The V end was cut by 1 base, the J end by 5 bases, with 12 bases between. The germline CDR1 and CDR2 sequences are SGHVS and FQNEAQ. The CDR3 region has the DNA TGTGCCAGCAGCTTAGGTGGTCAGCCTTATCAGCCCCAGCATTTT. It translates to CASSLGGQPYQPQHF. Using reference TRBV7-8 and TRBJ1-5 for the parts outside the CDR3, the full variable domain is GAGVSQSPRYKVAKRGQDVALRCDPISGHVSLFWYQQALGQGPEFLTYFQNEAQLDKSGLPSDRFFAERPEGSVSTLKIQRTQQEDSAVYLCASSLGGQPYQPQHFGDGTRLSIL.

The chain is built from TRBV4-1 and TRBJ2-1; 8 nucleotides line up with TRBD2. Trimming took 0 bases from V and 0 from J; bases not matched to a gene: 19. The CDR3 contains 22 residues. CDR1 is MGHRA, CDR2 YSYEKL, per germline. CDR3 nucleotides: TGCGCCAGCAGCCAAGACCGACCAAAAACGACTAGCGTCCGAAGCTCCTACAATGAGCAGTTCTTC. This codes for CASSQDRPKTTSVRSSYNEQFF.

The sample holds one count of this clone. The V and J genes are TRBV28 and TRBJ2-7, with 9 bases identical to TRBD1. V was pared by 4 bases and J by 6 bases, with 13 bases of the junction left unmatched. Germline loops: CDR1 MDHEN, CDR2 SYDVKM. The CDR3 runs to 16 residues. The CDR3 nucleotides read TGTGCCAGCAGTTCCCCCCATTGGACAGGGGAGGCCGAGCAGTACTTC. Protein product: CASSSPHWTGEAEQYF. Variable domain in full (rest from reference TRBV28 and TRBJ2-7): DVKVTQSSRYLVKRTGEKVFLECVQDMDHENMFWYRQDPGLGLRLIYFSYDVKMKEKGDIPEGYSVSREKKERFSLILESASTNQTSMYLCASSSPHWTGEAEQYFGPGTRLTVT.

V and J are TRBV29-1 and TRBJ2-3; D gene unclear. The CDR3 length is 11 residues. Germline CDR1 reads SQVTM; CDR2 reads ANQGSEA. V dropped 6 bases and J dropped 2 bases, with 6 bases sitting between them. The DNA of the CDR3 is TGCAGCGTCTCGCCCACAGATACGCAGTATTTT. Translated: CSVSPTDTQYF.

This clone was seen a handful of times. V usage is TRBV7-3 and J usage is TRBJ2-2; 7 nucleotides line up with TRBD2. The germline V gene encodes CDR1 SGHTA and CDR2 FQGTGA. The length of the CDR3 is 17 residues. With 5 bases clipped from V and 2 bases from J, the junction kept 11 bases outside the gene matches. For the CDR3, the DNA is TGTGCCAGCAGCCCCCGAGGAAGCGGGGATAACACCGGGGAGCTGTTTTTT. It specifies CASSPRGSGDNTGELFF. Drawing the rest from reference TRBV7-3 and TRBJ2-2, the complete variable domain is GAGVSQTPSNKVTEKGKYVELRCDPISGHTALYWYRQSLGQGPEFLIYFQGTGAADDSGLPNDRFFAVRPEGSVSTLKIQRTERGDSAVYLCASSPRGSGDNTGELFFGEGSRLTVL.

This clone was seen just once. In DNA form, the CDR3 reads TGTGCCAGTCGGGCCGCGGGGAGGGCCTCCTCCTACGAGCAGTACTTC. This sequence encodes CASRAAGRASSYEQYF. The V and J genes are TRBV28 and TRBJ2-5, with TRBD2 matching over 7 bases. The J call is doubtful: the DNA matches TRBJ2-7 better. This CDR3 is 16 amino acids long. Germline V gives CDR1 MDHEN, CDR2 SYDVKM.

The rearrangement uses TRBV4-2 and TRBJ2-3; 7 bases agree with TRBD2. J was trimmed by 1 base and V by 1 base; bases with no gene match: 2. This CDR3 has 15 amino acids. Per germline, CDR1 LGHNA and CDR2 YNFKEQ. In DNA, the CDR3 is TGTGCCAGCAGCCAAGCGGGAGGAGGCACAGATACGCAGTATTTT. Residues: CASSQAGGGTDTQYF.

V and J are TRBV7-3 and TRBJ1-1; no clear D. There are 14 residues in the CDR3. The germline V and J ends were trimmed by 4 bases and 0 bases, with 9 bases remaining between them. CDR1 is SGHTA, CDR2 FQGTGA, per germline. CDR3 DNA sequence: TGTGCCAGCAGCTCAACCCGGCTGAACACTGAAGCTTTCTTT. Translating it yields CASSSTRLNTEAFF.

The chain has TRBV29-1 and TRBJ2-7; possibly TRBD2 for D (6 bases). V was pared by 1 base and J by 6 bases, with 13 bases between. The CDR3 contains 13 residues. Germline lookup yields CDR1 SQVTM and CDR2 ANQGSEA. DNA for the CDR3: TGCAGCGTTGAAGTGCTGGGCGGGACCGAGCAGTACTTC. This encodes CSVEVLGGTEQYF.

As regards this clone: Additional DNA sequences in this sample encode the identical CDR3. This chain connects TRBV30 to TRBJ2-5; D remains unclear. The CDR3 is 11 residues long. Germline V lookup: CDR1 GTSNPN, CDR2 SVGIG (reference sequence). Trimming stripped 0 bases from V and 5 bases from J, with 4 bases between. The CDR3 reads CAWSVTETQYF. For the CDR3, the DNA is TGTGCCTGGAGTGTAACGGAGACCCAGTACTTC. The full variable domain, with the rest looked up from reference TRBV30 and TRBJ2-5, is SQTIHQWPATLVQPVGSPLSLECTVEGTSNPNLYWYRQAAGRGLQLLFYSVGIGQISSEVPQNLSASRPQDRQFILSSKKLLLSDSGFYLCAWSVTETQYFGPGTRLLVL.

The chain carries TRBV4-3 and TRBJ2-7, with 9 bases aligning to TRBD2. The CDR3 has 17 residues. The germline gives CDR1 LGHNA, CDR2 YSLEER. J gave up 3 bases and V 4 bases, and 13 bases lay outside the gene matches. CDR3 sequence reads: CASSLRLEGLAFYEQYF. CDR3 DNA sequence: TGCGCCAGCAGCCTAAGACTGGAGGGACTAGCATTCTACGAGCAGTACTTC.